These T cell receptor beta chains were read from a single sample in a study of cytomegalovirus exposure and HLA in healthy donors. Data came from immunoSEQ multiplex PCR; TCRdb stores just in-frame clones and leaves some out. The sample has 100,000 to 150,000 clones, approximately 82% seen once; the top ten hold 2.5% to 3%. Input material: PBMCs. The origin of the receptors is a boy younger than 10 in good health and CMV-seronegative. CDR3s leave out the opening cysteine and the closing phenylalanine or tryptophan. The order of the fields is V gene, clone size, CDR3 protein. Not every row has a clone size; where given, it reads once, few, many or a size class.

v_gene: TRBV5-4; abundance: -; CDR3aa: ASSARVGSLGGYT
v_gene: TRBV5-4; abundance: -; CDR3aa: ASSRTENTEAF
v_gene: TRBV6-1; abundance: -; CDR3aa: ASSDLLAGWVF
v_gene: TRBV6-1; abundance: -; CDR3aa: ASSDFGGSNQPQH
v_gene: TRBV11-2; abundance: few; CDR3aa: ASSLGLFYDQETQY
v_gene: TRBV29-1; abundance: few; CDR3aa: SVGMERGPNQPQH
v_gene: TRBV13; abundance: once; CDR3aa: ASSLGRATEAF
v_gene: TRBV1; abundance: -; CDR3aa: TSSQISPTSGKSSYNEQF
v_gene: TRBV6-1; abundance: -; CDR3aa: ASSEGDGRYNEQF
v_gene: TRBV7-6; abundance: -; CDR3aa: ASSDSIEAF
v_gene: TRBV7-8; abundance: -; CDR3aa: ASSIQGVRTEAF
v_gene: TRBV7-3; abundance: few; CDR3aa: ASSTSGGFDEQF
v_gene: TRBV7-9; abundance: -; CDR3aa: SSSQSRGTTLTDTQY
v_gene: TRBV5-1; abundance: -; CDR3aa: ASSSNQETQY
v_gene: TRBV6-1; abundance: -; CDR3aa: ASSGQIRGLWEKLF
v_gene: TRBV5-6; abundance: -; CDR3aa: ASSFLREQF
v_gene: TRBV6-5; abundance: -; CDR3aa: ASSYTGTGADEQY
v_gene: TRBV7-2; abundance: -; CDR3aa: ASSDPPALAGGRQETQY
v_gene: TRBV7-2; abundance: -; CDR3aa: ASSLEGAPYNEQF
v_gene: TRBV30; abundance: -; CDR3aa: AWVPLDQDTGELF
v_gene: TRBV7-6; abundance: -; CDR3aa: ASSSWTGMNTEAF
v_gene: TRBV9; abundance: -; CDR3aa: ASSSRGAQETQY
v_gene: TRBV6-4; abundance: few; CDR3aa: ASSVDQGGTGELF
v_gene: TRBV10-3; abundance: few; CDR3aa: AISEQGIGNTIY
v_gene: TRBV10-3; abundance: -; CDR3aa: AISESGDSVSYEQY
v_gene: TRBV29-1; abundance: -; CDR3aa: SVLDRGYTEAF
v_gene: TRBV9; abundance: -; CDR3aa: ASSPLLGQGFGTDTQY
v_gene: TRBV10-3; abundance: -; CDR3aa: AISKMTGSTTGELF